These 20 T cell receptor beta chains originate from one sample sequenced in a study of T cell responses to AZD1222 COVID-19 vaccine. Generated by immunoSEQ multiplex PCR, the TCRdb table keeps only in-frame clones and is missing some. The sample has 150,000 or so clones, 85% to 95% seen once. Sample: peripheral blood, taken on day 0 of AZD1222 vaccination. The source is an adult in good health.

The V and J genes are TRBV7-9 and TRBJ2-3; 10 bases map to TRBD1. Germline CDR1 reads SEHNR; CDR2 reads FQNEAQ (reference sequence). Unmatched junction bases numbered 5, after V lost 5 bases and J lost 3 bases. The CDR3 loop spans 15 amino acids. The CDR3 DNA is TGTGCCAGCAGCCCCGGGACAGGGGCGACAGATACGCAGTATTTT. This sequence encodes CASSPGTGATDTQYF.

The rearrangement uses TRBV25-1 and TRBJ1-2, with D possibly TRBD1 on 6 matching bases. V gave up 4 bases and J gave up 8 bases, with 20 bases separating them. This CDR3 contains 15 residues. Germline V CDR1 and CDR2: MGHDK, SYGVNS. The CDR3 here is CASSGSRQARWGYTF. Written as DNA, the CDR3 is TGTGCCAGCAGTGGATCGAGACAGGCCCGCTGGGGCTACACCTTC.

This chain links TRBV3-1 (or the pseudogene TRBV3-2) with TRBJ2-6; no clear D gene. In germline, CDR1 is LGHDT, CDR2 YNNKEL (reference sequence). V dropped 0 bases and J dropped 1 base, with 7 bases sitting between them. The CDR3 sequence is 16 residues long. This CDR3 is CASSQDWGSGANVLTF. The CDR3 DNA reads TGTGCCAGCAGCCAAGATTGGGGTTCTGGGGCCAACGTCCTGACTTTC.

V gene TRBV7-8 combines with J gene TRBJ2-3, with a tentative D call TRBD1 (5 bases). The CDR3 length is 17 residues. V was shortened by 1 base and J by 0 bases, with 14 bases between the two germline ends. From germline, CDR1 is SGHVS and CDR2 FQNEAQ. The CDR3 nucleotides read TGTGCCAGCAGCTTAGACAGGAGCTGGGCTAGCACAGATACGCAGTATTTT. This gives the protein CASSLDRSWASTDTQYF.

The chain is built from TRBV30 and TRBJ1-6; D is possibly TRBD1 (5 bases). This CDR3 spans 13 amino acids. The germline V gene encodes CDR1 GTSNPN and CDR2 SVGIG (reference sequence). Trimming took 1 base from V and 9 from J, leaving 10 bases between them. The chain's CDR3 is CAWSDRGGSPLHF. The CDR3 nucleotides are TGTGCCTGGAGTGATCGGGGGGGTTCACCCCTCCACTTT.

This sequence joins TRBV5-1 and TRBJ2-7; D is possibly TRBD2 (7 bases). The CDR3 has 16 amino acids. V was pared by 1 base and J by 3 bases, with 17 bases between. Per germline, CDR1 SGHRS and CDR2 YFSETQ. In DNA form, the CDR3 reads TGCGCCAGCAGCTTGCTGGGGGGGGCAGGAGACTACGAGCAGTACTTC. This encodes CASSLLGGAGDYEQYF.

The chain couples TRBV27 to TRBJ1-5; D perhaps matches TRBD1 (5 bases). This CDR3 has 14 amino acids. The ends were cut back, 1 base at V and 3 bases at J, with 7 bases in the middle. Germline lookup yields CDR1 MNHEY and CDR2 SMNVEV (reference sequence). CDR3 nucleotides: TGTGCCAGCAGTTTATTGGGGGTCAATCAGCCCCAGCATTTT. The encoded protein is CASSLLGVNQPQHF.

The genes are TRBV9 and TRBJ2-2, with D possibly being TRBD2 (6 bases). The CDR3 is 13 amino acids. The germline V gene has CDR1 SGDLS and CDR2 YYNGEE. V was pared by 3 bases and J by 7 bases, with 10 bases between. CDR3 sequence (DNA): TGTGCCAGCAGCGACGGGACTGGCGGGGAGCTGTTTTTT. Translating it yields CASSDGTGGELFF.

The DNA for the CDR3 is TGTGCCAGCAGCCCGACAGGGGCGGTCGGCGAGCAGTACTTC. Translating gives CASSPTGAVGEQYF. The chain is built from TRBV7-2 and TRBJ2-7, with 8 bases matching TRBD1. Unmatched junction bases numbered 9, after V lost 5 bases and J lost 6 bases. The germline V gene encodes CDR1 SGHTA and CDR2 FQGNSA. CDR3 length: 14 residues.

This sequence joins TRBV30 and TRBJ2-5, with a weak D call TRBD1 (5 bases). Between the trimmed V and J ends, which lost 5 bases and 5 bases, there was a span of 18 bases. The CDR3 runs to 14 residues. Germline V CDR1 and CDR2: GTSNPN, SVGIG (reference sequence). The CDR3 coding sequence is TGTGCCTGGCAAAGTGGGGCAGTGTGGGAGACCCAGTACTTC. This encodes CAWQSGAVWETQYF.

This chain joins TRBV30 and TRBJ1-4, with D unresolved. Trimming removed 2 bases from V and 5 bases from J, with 12 bases in between. CDR1 and CDR2 from the germline V gene are GTSNPN and SVGIG (reference sequence). The CDR3 has 14 amino acids. This CDR3 is CAWSSGPRNEKLFF. The CDR3 DNA sequence: TGTGCCTGGAGTTCCGGGCCTCGGAATGAAAAACTGTTTTTT.

The V and J genes are TRBV30 and TRBJ1-2; D remains unclear. Trimming shortened V by 2 bases and J by 7 bases, and 14 bases separated the two germline ends. CDR1 GTSNPN and CDR2 SVGIG come from the germline V gene (reference sequence). The CDR3 spans 13 residues. The CDR3 reads CAWSPGRVSGYTF. The CDR3 nucleotides are TGTGCCTGGAGTCCCGGTAGGGTGAGTGGCTACACCTTC.

J is TRBJ1-6 and V is TRBV27; D call uncertain. Per the germline V gene, CDR1 is MNHEY and CDR2 is SMNVEV (reference sequence). Deletions cut 4 bases from V and 2 bases from J, with 9 bases between. The CDR3 sequence is 15 residues long. CDR3 sequence (DNA): TGTGCCAGCAGTTCATCCCGAACCTATAATTCACCCCTCCACTTT. It is translated as CASSSSRTYNSPLHF.

The rearrangement joins TRBV7-9 to TRBJ1-5; maybe TRBD1 (6 bases). The CDR3 is 15 residues long. Germline-derived CDR1 and CDR2 are SEHNR and FQNEAQ (reference sequence). Trimming cost V 5 bases and J 6 bases, with 17 bases left between them. The CDR3 sequence: CASSQGYRGVQPQHF. CDR3 coding DNA: TGTGCCAGCAGCCAGGGGTACCGGGGTGTTCAGCCCCAGCATTTT.

This chain joins TRBV5-4 and TRBJ2-2; D is unresolved. The CDR3 is 16 residues long. V was clipped by 0 bases and J by 5 bases, with 14 bases between them. Germline lookup yields CDR1 SGHNT and CDR2 YYREEE (reference sequence). The CDR3 loop reads CASSLGARRSTGELFF. DNA for the CDR3: TGTGCCAGCAGCTTGGGAGCGCGGCGCTCGACCGGGGAGCTGTTTTTT.

The CDR3 nucleotides read TGCGCCAGCAGCCAGAGCCTCCTTATGTCCGATACGCAGTATTTT. Translation gives CASSQSLLMSDTQYF. The chain employs TRBV5-1 and TRBJ2-3; D is unresolved. The V and J ends lost 4 bases and 6 bases respectively, with 18 bases between them. Germline CDR1 SGHRS, CDR2 YFSETQ. This CDR3 is 15 amino acids long.

This chain uses TRBV5-8 with TRBJ1-5; D uncertain. Germline values: CDR1 SGHTS, CDR2 YDEGEE. V lost 6 bases and J lost 9, with 16 bases in between. The CDR3 covers 13 residues. The CDR3 coding sequence is TGTGCCAGCAATCTGGCAGATTTTGGGCCCCAGCATTTT. Amino acids: CASNLADFGPQHF.

The chain joins TRBV28 to TRBJ1-2, with D hard to call. Germline V CDR1 and CDR2: MDHEN, SYDVKM. The CDR3 contains 10 residues. The V gene lost 8 bases and the J gene lost 3 bases, with 4 bases spanning the gap. CDR3 residues: CASAHYGYTF. CDR3 DNA sequence: TGTGCCAGCGCCCACTATGGCTACACCTTC.

The CDR3, as DNA: TGTGCCAGCAGCCAAAGGACAGGGATTGAAGCTTTCTTT. Encoded protein: CASSQRTGIEAFF. This chain uses TRBV5-5 with TRBJ1-1, with TRBD1 identical over 8 bases. From germline, CDR1 is SGHKS and CDR2 YYEKEE (reference sequence). Trimming cost V 4 bases and J 7 bases; bases outside gene matches: 6. The CDR3 covers 13 residues.

V gene TRBV28 combines with J gene TRBJ2-1; D is perhaps TRBD2 (6 bases). Between the trimmed V and J ends, which lost 2 bases and 10 bases, there was a span of 12 bases. The CDR3 runs to 13 residues. CDR1 and CDR2 (germline): MDHEN, SYDVKM. The CDR3 DNA reads TGTGCCAGCAGTTTAACCCCGGGGAGGGAGCAGTTCTTC. Translated, it gives CASSLTPGREQFF.